A selection of T cell receptor beta chains follows, all from one sample in a study of shared clonotypes between healthy human individuals. The method was immunoSEQ multiplex PCR; TCRdb's version includes in-frame clones alone and lacks a portion of them. Among about 700,000 clones listed, about 74% were seen once. Sample: memory CD4+ T cells sorted from blood. These receptors all come from a woman in her thirties in good health. The CDR3 runs from the conserved cysteine through the conserved F or W.

V	J	CDR3
TRBV5-4	TRBJ2-3	CASSATTRTRRYF
TRBV28	TRBJ1-2	CASSPQGVGYTF
TRBV15	TRBJ2-7	CATSRSGIEQYF
TRBV6-1	TRBJ1-1	CASGGWGTEAFF
TRBV5-1	TRBJ1-5	CASSRSEGDQPQHF
TRBV28	TRBJ1-2	CASSLPNGQGAGGYTF
TRBV5-1	TRBJ2-7	CASKEIQGLSQYF
TRBV15	TRBJ2-4	CATSRVGQGGDIQYF
TRBV7-9	TRBJ1-2	CASSPGRGGYTF
TRBV9	TRBJ1-1	CASSVRAGVYTTEAFF
TRBV11-2	TRBJ2-5	CASSLDWGQETQYF
TRBV16	TRBJ1-2	CASSPRGGRNGYTF
TRBV28	TRBJ2-1	CASKTDYEQFF
TRBV4-1	TRBJ2-1	CASSQATSGRSDEQFF